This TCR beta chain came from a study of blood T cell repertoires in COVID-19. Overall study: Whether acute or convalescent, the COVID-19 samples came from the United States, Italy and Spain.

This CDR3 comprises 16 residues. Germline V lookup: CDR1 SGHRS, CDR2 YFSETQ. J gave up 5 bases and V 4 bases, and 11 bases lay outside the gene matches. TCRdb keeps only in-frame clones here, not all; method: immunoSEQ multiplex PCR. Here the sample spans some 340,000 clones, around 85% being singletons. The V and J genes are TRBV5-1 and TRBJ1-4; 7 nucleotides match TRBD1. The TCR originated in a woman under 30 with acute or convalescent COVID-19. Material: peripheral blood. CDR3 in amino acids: CASSPGRQGLNEKLFF. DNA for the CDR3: TGCGCCAGCAGCCCGGGACGACAGGGCTTAAATGAAAAACTGTTTTTT.